The T cell receptor (beta chain) under discussion was sequenced for a study of shared clonotypes between healthy human individuals (dated by TCRdb to the early 2020s). General notes on the study: The cohort included a few men and a couple of women between 18 and 49 years of age. For each donor, CD4 naive and CD4 memory were each given three plates, CD8 naive was given two plates, and CD8 memory was given one plate. The study deeply sequenced blood TCR repertoires of about 5 healthy adults to estimate repertoire size and the extent of clonotype sharing between individuals. Different laboratories and diverse techniques were used to prepare libraries and sequence TCR repertoires, to increase sequencing depth and limit assay-specific biases. Between about 0.9 and 10 billion PBMCs per donor were obtained by leukapheresis.

Using the deep immunoSEQ assay, multiplex PCR amplified TCR CDR3 regions from genomic DNA. For each cell subset, the extracted genomic DNA was distributed evenly across all wells of several immunoSEQ 96-well plates, and each plate served as one replicate. For sorted subsets, roughly 190 ng of genomic DNA, equivalent to 25,000 to 30,000 T cell genomes, went into each replicate PCR. The purified libraries were quantified using a Qubit 3.0 fluorometer, sized with a Bioanalyzer 2100, and then quantified again using the KAPA Library Quantification kit. A separate single-read 150-cycle Illumina NextSeq 550 flow cell was used to sequence each immunoSEQ 96-well plate. Per the authors' processing: The immunoSEQ output contained only junctional sequences without quality scores, so filtering could not match that applied to full-length reads. To assign V/J genes and CDR3, sequences were annotated against IMGT germline references using PyIR, a Python wrapper for IgBLAST v1.9. Any read was removed if the V/J assignment was weak (E-value above 1e-6), the CDR3 was missing, or the read contained stop codons, out-of-frame junctions, or ambiguous translated residues. V3J clonotypes were defined as sequences sharing an identical inferred V gene, J gene, and CDR3 amino acid sequence. The percentage overlap between two repertoires was calculated by dividing the number of shared unique clonotypes by the size of the smaller repertoire. Three approaches were used to assess repertoire richness: RTK rarefaction, the Chao1 estimator, and Recon v2.1 estimates of unobserved clonotypes. OLGA was used to compute generation probabilities for all TCRbeta clonotypes that the gDNA method yielded from a handful of donors. Imported from immuneACCESS, the table was reduced by TCRdb to in-frame sequences with V and J called. These copies leave out some clones; in studies compared against another copy, an unresolved V gene accounts for under half, and the cause of the remainder is not known. V and J calls and clone size follow that table, whereas D and trimming were derived from the DNA. The sample includes about 1.1 million clones, with approximately 75% observed a single time. The ten largest account for approximately 0.95% of the sample.

Healthy HIV-negative adults with no recently reported acute infections or vaccinations were included as donors. All donors were Caucasian adults living in Nashville, Tennessee, USA. CD4+ T cells were enriched by magnetic negative selection, after which naive cells were positively selected on CD45RA and the negative fraction was taken as the memory subset. Blood was collected by leukapheresis, and PBMCs were isolated by Ficoll-Histopaque density gradient centrifugation and then cryopreserved in liquid nitrogen vapor phase. Purity and quantity of every magnetically sorted T cell population were checked by analytical flow cytometry. Genomic DNA was isolated from every sorted fraction and measured by UV absorbance on a Nanodrop 2000c. What the study reported, not specific to this receptor: Sharing across several donors was observed for roughly 5.4% of naive CD4, about 4% of naive CD8, 2% to 2.5% of memory CD4, and over 0.3% of memory CD8 clonotypes. Rarefaction of sorted-subset datasets indicated incomplete sequencing despite the large sequencing depth. Only blood was sampled, and tissue TCR repertoires likely differ from those in blood. Clonotypes shared by all four sorted-subset donors showed higher generation probabilities than non-shared clonotypes. The genetic and exposure-history diversity represented was limited by the small number of donors. Estimated clonotype richness was generally larger for naive than for memory subsets. Based on pairwise subsampling, the degree of clonotype sharing among donors was expected to be affected by sequencing depth.

Concerning this clone: This receptor's antigen is unknown. No much larger clone is present one base from it, and per-base qualities are unavailable.

The CDR3 spans 13 residues, from the cysteine through the phenylalanine. This entry keeps only the CDR3 DNA: 39 bases, framed from base 1. From a lookup of the germline V gene, CDR1 and CDR2 are SGDLS and YYNGEE. V gives up 3 bases and J gives up 4 bases, and the segment between their germline ends measures 10 bases. The sequence was collected from a man aged 18-30 years in good health. Some clones in this sample may be carry-over from other donors' samples. In this chain, TRBV9 is recombined with TRBJ2-5; a weak D assignment points to TRBD1 (6 bases agree). The sample was memory CD4+ T cells from PBMCs. What the cell subset or site label conveys for this sample: CD45RA-negative fraction. The DNA is as follows: TGTGCCAGCAGCGGACAGGTCCCAGAGACCCAGTACTTC. This is translated as CASSGQVPETQYF.